Following are 2 T cell receptor beta chains from one sample sequenced in a study of chemoradiotherapy in HPV16-positive cancers (dated by TCRdb to 2021 to 2024). The library was produced with the immunoSEQ multiplex PCR assay. The clones in this table, taken by TCRdb from immuneACCESS, are in-frame only. Not every clone is retained; where verified, under half of the shortfall comes from an unresolved V gene, and the cause of the rest is unknown. A total of roughly 7,000 clones appear in this sample, around nine tenths of them only once. Clones ranked in the top ten supply about 4% of the sample. Sampling was performed from a patient who underwent chemoradiotherapy. The source of these receptors is a human donor with HPV-associated anogenital cancer.

The chain combines TRBV6-1 with TRBJ2-1, with 9 bases identical to TRBD2. The CDR3 covers 15 residues. J was trimmed by 2 bases and V by 6 bases; bases with no gene match: 5. Germline CDR1 reads MNHNS; CDR2 reads SASEGT. The CDR3 nucleotides read TGTGCCAGCAGCGGCAGCGGGAGGCCCTACAATGAGCAGTTCTTC. The encoded protein is CASSGSGRPYNEQFF.

The V call is TRBV25-1, the J call TRBJ1-6; the match to TRBD1 covers 9 bases. Per the germline V gene, CDR1 is MGHDK and CDR2 is SYGVNS. The length of the CDR3 is 14 residues. J was trimmed by 9 bases and V by 7 bases; bases with no gene match: 7. CDR3 amino acids: CASTPQGASSPLHF. CDR3 DNA: TGTGCCAGCACTCCACAGGGGGCGTCTTCACCCCTCCACTTT.